One and the same sample provided the 14 T cell receptor beta chains below, sequenced in a study of T cells in Graves' hyperthyroidism and ophthalmopathy. RNA transcripts provided the source from which TCR beta CDR3 regions were amplified. First-round RT-PCR with HTBI primers amplified the TCR CDR3 region. TCRdb used MiXCR to reprocess the multiplex PCR reads, holding one entry per CDR3 protein. The data hold some 620,000 distinct CDR3 sequences, with about a sixth observed a single time. Sequenced input: blood. These receptors originate from a woman in her 30s with Graves' hyperthyroidism.

This clonotype has ten or more counts. The V and J genes are TRBV20-1 and TRBJ2-7; possible D gene TRBD2, 6 bases. Per the germline V gene, CDR1 is DFQATT and CDR2 is SNEGSKA (reference sequence). V lost 2 bases and J 0 bases, leaving 8 bases between the germline ends. This CDR3 has 13 amino acids. The CDR3 DNA sequence: TGCAGTGCTAGACGGGAGAGCTCCTACGAGCAGTACTTC. It specifies CSARRESSYEQYF.

This clonotype was detected a few times. This chain joins TRBV11-2 and TRBJ2-3; TRBD2 matches 7 bases. V trimming: 5 bases; J trimming: 4 bases; junction bases outside the gene matches: 3. The CDR3 runs 13 residues. Germline V gives CDR1 SGHAT, CDR2 FQNNGV. The CDR3 sequence is CASSPTSADTQYF. In nucleotides, the CDR3 is TGTGCCAGCAGCCCCACTAGCGCAGATACGCAGTATTTT.

This chain connects TRBV18 to TRBJ2-5; 14 bases fit TRBD2. V shed 0 bases, J shed 3 bases, and the junction held 0 bases outside the gene matches. CDR1 and CDR2 (germline): KGHSH, LQKENI. This CDR3 is built from 16 residues. The chain's CDR3 is CASSPPGLAGEETQYF. CDR3 sequence (DNA): TGTGCCAGCTCACCACCGGGACTAGCGGGAGAAGAGACCCAGTACTTC.

This clonotype was seen many times. The chain is built from TRBV27 and TRBJ2-7; weak D call: TRBD2 (6 bases). This CDR3 is 14 amino acids long. The germline gives CDR1 MNHEY, CDR2 SMNVEV (reference sequence). Trimming removed 4 bases from V and 3 bases from J, with 13 bases in between. The DNA for the CDR3 is TGTGCCAGCAGTTGGGGCGGAGGGGTCTACGAGCAGTACTTC. Translated: CASSWGGGVYEQYF.

The chain carries TRBV24-1 and TRBJ1-1, with D hard to call. CDR3 size: 12 residues. The ends were cut back, 6 bases at V and 0 bases at J, with 4 bases in the middle. CDR1 is KGHDR, CDR2 SFDVKD, per germline. The CDR3 protein is CATSPMNTEAFF. DNA for the CDR3: TGTGCCACCAGTCCGATGAACACTGAAGCTTTCTTT.

This clonotype occurred many times. CDR3 residues: CSARDDFSGSTDTQYF. For the CDR3, the DNA is TGCAGTGCTAGAGATGACTTTAGCGGGAGTACAGATACGCAGTATTTT. The V call is TRBV20-1, the J call TRBJ2-3; 9 nucleotides match TRBD2. Germline values: CDR1 DFQATT, CDR2 SNEGSKA (reference sequence). The CDR3 length is 16 residues. The V segment lost 0 bases and the J segment 3 bases; nucleotides outside the gene matches: 7.

The chain has TRBV19 and TRBJ1-5; D not resolved. The germline V gene has CDR1 LNHDA and CDR2 SQIVND (reference sequence). The ends were cut back, 4 bases at V and 10 bases at J, with 14 bases in the middle. The CDR3 sequence is 13 residues long. CDR3 in DNA: TGTGCCAGTAGTAGTGGGTCGGGTCTACCCCAGCATTTT. It specifies CASSSGSGLPQHF. Supplemented by reference TRBV19 and TRBJ1-5, the full variable domain reads DGGITQSPKYLFRKEGQNVTLSCEQNLNHDAMYWYRQDPGQGLRLIYYSQIVNDFQKGDIAEGYSVSREKKESFPLTVTSAQKNPTAFYLCASSSGSGLPQHFGDGTRLSIL.

This clonotype has a count of ten or more. The V call is TRBV28, the J call TRBJ2-1, with D uncertain. The V end was cut by 1 base, the J end by 9 bases, with 10 bases between. The CDR3 has 13 amino acids. Per germline, CDR1 MDHEN and CDR2 SYDVKM. The CDR3 coding sequence is TGTGCCAGCAGTTTATTCCGGAGCAGTGAGCAGTTCTTC. Its translation: CASSLFRSSEQFF.

This clonotype came up a few times. The V gene is TRBV12-3 or TRBV12-4, the J gene TRBJ2-2; TRBD1 matches at 11 bases. The CDR3 extends over 19 amino acids. Unmatched junction bases numbered 12, after V lost 6 bases and J lost 0 bases. This chain's CDR3 is CASRRRDRGLNPNTGELFF. DNA of the CDR3: TGTGCCAGCAGGCGACGGGACAGGGGGTTAAACCCGAACACCGGGGAGCTGTTTTTT.

This clonotype was observed many times. The rearrangement uses TRBV18 and TRBJ1-1, with D uncertain. This CDR3 is built from 13 residues. CDR1 is KGHSH and CDR2 is LQKENI in the germline V gene. Trimming took 2 bases from V and 3 from J, leaving 7 bases between them. Here the CDR3 reads CASSPGQDTEAFF. The CDR3 coding sequence is TGTGCCAGCTCACCAGGGCAGGACACTGAAGCTTTCTTT.

CDR3 DNA: TGTGCCAGCAGCGCCGGGACAGCTAGTCAAGAGACCCAGTACTTC. Protein: CASSAGTASQETQYF. The V call is TRBV5-4, the J call TRBJ2-5; 7 bases fit TRBD1. Germline V gene lookup returns CDR1 SGHNT and CDR2 YYREEE (reference sequence). CDR3 length: 15 amino acids. Losses at the gene ends were 4 bases for V and 2 bases for J; bases not matched to a gene: 8.

Turning to this clonotype: A much larger clone lies one base from this, so it may be a read error. V is TRBV11-2 and J is TRBJ2-1, with 14 bases fitting TRBD2. The DNA end favors TRBJ2-7, so the J call may be wrong. The CDR3 loop spans 15 amino acids. The germline V gene has CDR1 SGHAT and CDR2 FQNNGV. CDR3 protein: CVSSSGTSGSNEQYF. Written as DNA, the CDR3 is TGTGTCAGCAGCTCCGGGACTAGCGGGAGTAATGAGCAGTACTTC.

This sequence joins TRBV20-1 and TRBJ2-4; unclear D gene. Between the trimmed V and J ends, which lost 2 bases and 9 bases, there was a span of 8 bases. The CDR3 loop spans 11 amino acids. Per germline, CDR1 DFQATT and CDR2 SNEGSKA (reference sequence). CDR3 nucleotides: TGCAGTGCTAGACAGTCTAGCATTCAGTACTTC. Translated: CSARQSSIQYF.

The rearrangement joins TRBV5-6 to TRBJ2-7; D might be TRBD2 (5 bases). Germline V gene sequence: CDR1 SGHDT, CDR2 YYEEEE. The V and J ends lost 0 bases and 4 bases respectively, with 14 bases between them. This CDR3 region has 15 residues. CDR3 DNA sequence: TGTGCCAGCAGCTTGGGGTTCCGGGGTCAGTACGAGCAGTACTTC. Its protein is CASSLGFRGQYEQYF. The full variable domain, completed using reference TRBV5-6 and TRBJ2-7, is DAGVTQSPTHLIKTRGQQVTLRCSPKSGHDTVSWYQQALGQGPQFIFQYYEEEERQRGNFPDRFSGHQFPNYSSELNVNALLLGDSALYLCASSLGFRGQYEQYFGPGTRLTVT.